This TCR beta chain comes out of a study of T-cell reconstitution after alpha-beta-depleted transplantation in children. Points from the study as a whole: Several hundred expanded graft clones reportedly gave rise to the alpha-beta T cells present about two months after transplant.

Unique molecular identifiers were used in preparing the TCRbeta library. TCRdb reanalysed the PCR reads using MiXCR and keeps one entry per CDR3 protein. Of approximately 150,000 distinct CDR3 sequences in the sample, more than 8% are singletons; the top ten hold around 18%. Trimming took off 0 bases at V and 3 bases at J, with 11 bases between the two ends. Germline CDR1 is ENHRY and CDR2 is SYGVKD. The CDR3 sequence is 15 residues long. This clonotype appeared many times. Its antigen is not identified. V is TRBV10-3 and J is TRBJ2-5, with a possible D match to TRBD2 (6 bases). Sequenced here: PBMCs, mostly from graft donor cells, sampled 180 days after TCRalphabeta/CD19-depleted stem cell transplant. The clonotype was recovered from a female patient aged 2-9 years who had a stem cell transplant for congenital amegakaryocytic thrombocytopenia, so the T cells may come from the graft donor. The CDR3 protein is CAISESIAAKETQYF. The CDR3 DNA reads as TGTGCCATCAGTGAGTCAATAGCGGCCAAAGAGACCCAGTACTTC.